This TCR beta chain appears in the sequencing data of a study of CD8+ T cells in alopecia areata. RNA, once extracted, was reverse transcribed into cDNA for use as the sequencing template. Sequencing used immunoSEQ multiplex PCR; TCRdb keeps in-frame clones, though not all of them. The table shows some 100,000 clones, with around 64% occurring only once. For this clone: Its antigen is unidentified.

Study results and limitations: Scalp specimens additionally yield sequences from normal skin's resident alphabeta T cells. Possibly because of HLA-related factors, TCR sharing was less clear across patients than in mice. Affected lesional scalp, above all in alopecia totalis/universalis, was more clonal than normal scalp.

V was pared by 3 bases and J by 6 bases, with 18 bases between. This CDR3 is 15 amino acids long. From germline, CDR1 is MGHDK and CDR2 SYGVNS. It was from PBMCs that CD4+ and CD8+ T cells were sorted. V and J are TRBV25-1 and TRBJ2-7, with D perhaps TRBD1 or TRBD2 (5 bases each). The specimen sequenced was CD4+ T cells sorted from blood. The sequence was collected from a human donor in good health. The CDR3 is CASSDDLGRRIEQYF. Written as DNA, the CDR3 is TGTGCCAGCAGTGACGACCTGGGACGTCGGATCGAGCAGTACTTC.